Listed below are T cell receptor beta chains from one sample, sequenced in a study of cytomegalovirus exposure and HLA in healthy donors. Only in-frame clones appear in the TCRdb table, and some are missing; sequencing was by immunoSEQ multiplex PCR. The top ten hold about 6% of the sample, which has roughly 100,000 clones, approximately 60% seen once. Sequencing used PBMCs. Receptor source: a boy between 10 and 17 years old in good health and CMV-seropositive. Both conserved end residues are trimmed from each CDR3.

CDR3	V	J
ASSFSLAGGSYEQY	TRBV11-2	TRBJ2-7
ASTPPEGNYGYT	TRBV25-1	TRBJ1-2
ASSPKGQYNEQF	TRBV6-5	TRBJ2-1